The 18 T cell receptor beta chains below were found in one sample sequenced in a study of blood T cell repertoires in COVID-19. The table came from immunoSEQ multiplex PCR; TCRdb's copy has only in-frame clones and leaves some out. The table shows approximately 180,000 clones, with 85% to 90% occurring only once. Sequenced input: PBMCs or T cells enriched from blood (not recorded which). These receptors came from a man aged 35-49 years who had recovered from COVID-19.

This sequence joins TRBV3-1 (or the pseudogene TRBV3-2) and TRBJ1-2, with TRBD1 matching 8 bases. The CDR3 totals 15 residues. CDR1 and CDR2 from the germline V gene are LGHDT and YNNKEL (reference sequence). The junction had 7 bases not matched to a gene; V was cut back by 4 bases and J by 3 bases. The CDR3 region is CASSRGQGRDYGYTF. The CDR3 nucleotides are TGTGCCAGCAGCCGAGGACAGGGTCGGGACTATGGCTACACCTTC.

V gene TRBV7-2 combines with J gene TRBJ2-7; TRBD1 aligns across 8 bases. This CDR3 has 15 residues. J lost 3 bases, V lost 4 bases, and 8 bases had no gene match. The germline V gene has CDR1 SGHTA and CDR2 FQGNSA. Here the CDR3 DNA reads TGTGCCAGCAGCTGGAAGGGACAGGAGGGCTACGAGCAGTACTTC. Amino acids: CASSWKGQEGYEQYF.

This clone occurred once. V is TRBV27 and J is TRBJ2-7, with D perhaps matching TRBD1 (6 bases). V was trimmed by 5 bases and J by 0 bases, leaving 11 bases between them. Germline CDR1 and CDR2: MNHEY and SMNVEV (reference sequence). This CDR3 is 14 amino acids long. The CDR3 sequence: CASSPRTASYEQYF. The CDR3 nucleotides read TGTGCCAGCAGTCCGAGGACAGCCTCCTACGAGCAGTACTTC.

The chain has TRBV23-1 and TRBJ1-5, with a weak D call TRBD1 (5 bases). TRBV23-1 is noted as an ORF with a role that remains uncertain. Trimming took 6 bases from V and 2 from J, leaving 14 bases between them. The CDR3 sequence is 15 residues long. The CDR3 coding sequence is TGCGCCAGCAGGAACCCCGGGGGACGCAATCAGCCCCAGCATTTT. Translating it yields CASRNPGGRNQPQHF.

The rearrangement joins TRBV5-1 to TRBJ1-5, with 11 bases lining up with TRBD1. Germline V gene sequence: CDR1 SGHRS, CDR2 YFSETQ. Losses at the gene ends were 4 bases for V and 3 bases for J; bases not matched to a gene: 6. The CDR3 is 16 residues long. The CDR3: CASSTGTGGNNQPQHF. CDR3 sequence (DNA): TGCGCCAGCAGCACCGGGACAGGGGGAAACAATCAGCCCCAGCATTTT.

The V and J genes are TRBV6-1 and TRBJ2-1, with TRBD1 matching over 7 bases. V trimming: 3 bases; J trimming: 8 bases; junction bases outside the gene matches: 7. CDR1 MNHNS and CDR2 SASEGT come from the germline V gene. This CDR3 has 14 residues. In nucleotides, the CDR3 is TGTGCCAGCAGTGAGACACAGGGGCTGGATGAGCAGTTCTTC. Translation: CASSETQGLDEQFF.

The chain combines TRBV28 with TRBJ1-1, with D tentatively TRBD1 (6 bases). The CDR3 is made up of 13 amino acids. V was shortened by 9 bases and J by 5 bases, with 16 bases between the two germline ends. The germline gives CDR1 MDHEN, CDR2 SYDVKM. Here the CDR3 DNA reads TGTGCCAGTTGGGGGGGGCAGGGAACTGAAGCTTTCTTT. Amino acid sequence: CASWGGQGTEAFF.

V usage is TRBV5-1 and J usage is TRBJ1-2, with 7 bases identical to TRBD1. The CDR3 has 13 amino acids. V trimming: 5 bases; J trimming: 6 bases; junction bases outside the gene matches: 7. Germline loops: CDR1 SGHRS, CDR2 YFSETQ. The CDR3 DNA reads TGCGCCAGCAGGCCCGGGACAGCGAATGGCTACACCTTC. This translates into CASRPGTANGYTF.

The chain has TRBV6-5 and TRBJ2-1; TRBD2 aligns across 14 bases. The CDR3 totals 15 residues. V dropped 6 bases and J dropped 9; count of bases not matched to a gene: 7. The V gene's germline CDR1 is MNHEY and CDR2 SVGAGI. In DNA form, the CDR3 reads TGTGCCAGCAGACCGGGACTAGCGGGAGTTGCTGAGCAGTTCTTC. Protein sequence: CASRPGLAGVAEQFF.

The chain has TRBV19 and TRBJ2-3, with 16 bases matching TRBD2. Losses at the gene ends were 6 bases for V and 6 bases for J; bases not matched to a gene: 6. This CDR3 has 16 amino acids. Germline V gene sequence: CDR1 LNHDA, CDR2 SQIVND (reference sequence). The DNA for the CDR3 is TGTGCCAGTAGAGAGGGGACTAGCGGGAGGGTCGATACGCAGTATTTT. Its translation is CASREGTSGRVDTQYF.

CDR3 amino acids: CASSSKPPFYEQYF. The CDR3 DNA sequence: TGTGCCAGCAGCTCTAAACCTCCCTTCTACGAGCAGTACTTC. The chain combines TRBV9 with TRBJ2-7; D gene uncertain. V lost 4 bases and J 3 bases, leaving 14 bases between the germline ends. Germline V lookup: CDR1 SGDLS, CDR2 YYNGEE. The CDR3 spans 14 residues.

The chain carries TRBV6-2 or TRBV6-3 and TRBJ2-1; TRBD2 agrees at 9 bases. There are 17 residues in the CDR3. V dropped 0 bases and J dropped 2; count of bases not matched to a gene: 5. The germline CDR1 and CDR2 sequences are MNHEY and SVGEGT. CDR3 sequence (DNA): TGTGCCAGCAGTTACTCACGGACTAGCGCCGCCTACAATGAGCAGTTCTTC. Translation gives CASSYSRTSAAYNEQFF.

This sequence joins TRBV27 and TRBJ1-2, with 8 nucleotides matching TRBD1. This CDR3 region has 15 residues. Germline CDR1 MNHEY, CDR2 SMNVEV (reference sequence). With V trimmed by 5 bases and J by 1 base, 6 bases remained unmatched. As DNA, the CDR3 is TGTGCCAGCAGTCCCGGACAGGGACGTAACTATGGCTACACCTTC. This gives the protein CASSPGQGRNYGYTF.

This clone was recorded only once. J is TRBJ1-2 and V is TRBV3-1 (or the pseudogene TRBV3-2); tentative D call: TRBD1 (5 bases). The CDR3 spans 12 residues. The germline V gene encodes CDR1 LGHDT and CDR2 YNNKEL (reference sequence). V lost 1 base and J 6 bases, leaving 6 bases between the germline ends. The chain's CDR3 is CASSQARDGYTF. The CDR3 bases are TGTGCCAGCAGCCAAGCCAGGGATGGCTACACCTTC.

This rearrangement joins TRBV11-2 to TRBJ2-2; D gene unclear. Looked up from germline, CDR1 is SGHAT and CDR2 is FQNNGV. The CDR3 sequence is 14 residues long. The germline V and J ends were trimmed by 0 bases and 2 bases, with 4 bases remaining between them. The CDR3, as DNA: TGTGCCAGCAGCTTAGACTACAACACCGGGGAGCTGTTTTTT. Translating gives CASSLDYNTGELFF.

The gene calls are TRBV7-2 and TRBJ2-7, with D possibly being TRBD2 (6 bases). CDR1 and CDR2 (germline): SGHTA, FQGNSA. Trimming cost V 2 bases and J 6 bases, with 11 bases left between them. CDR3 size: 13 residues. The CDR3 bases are TGTGCCAGCAGCTTATGGAGGGGTAGCGAGCAGTACTTC. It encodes CASSLWRGSEQYF.

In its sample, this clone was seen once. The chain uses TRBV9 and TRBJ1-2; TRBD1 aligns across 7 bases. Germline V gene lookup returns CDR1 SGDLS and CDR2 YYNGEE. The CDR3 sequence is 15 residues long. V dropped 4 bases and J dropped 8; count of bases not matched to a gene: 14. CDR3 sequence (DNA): TGTGCCAGCAGCCCCACCTCCGGGCAGGGGGAAGGCTACACCTTC. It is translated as CASSPTSGQGEGYTF.

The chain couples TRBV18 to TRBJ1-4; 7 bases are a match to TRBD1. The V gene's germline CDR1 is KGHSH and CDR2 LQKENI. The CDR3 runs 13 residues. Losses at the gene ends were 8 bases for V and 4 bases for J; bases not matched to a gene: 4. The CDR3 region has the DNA TGTGCCAGCCACAGGGGTTTTAATGAAAAACTGTTTTTT. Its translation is CASHRGFNEKLFF. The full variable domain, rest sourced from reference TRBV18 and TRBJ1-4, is NAGVMQNPRHLVRRRGQEARLRCSPMKGHSHVYWYRQLPEEGLKFMVYLQKENIIDESGMPKERFSAEFPKEGPSILRIQQVVRGDSAAYFCASHRGFNEKLFFGSGTQLSVL.